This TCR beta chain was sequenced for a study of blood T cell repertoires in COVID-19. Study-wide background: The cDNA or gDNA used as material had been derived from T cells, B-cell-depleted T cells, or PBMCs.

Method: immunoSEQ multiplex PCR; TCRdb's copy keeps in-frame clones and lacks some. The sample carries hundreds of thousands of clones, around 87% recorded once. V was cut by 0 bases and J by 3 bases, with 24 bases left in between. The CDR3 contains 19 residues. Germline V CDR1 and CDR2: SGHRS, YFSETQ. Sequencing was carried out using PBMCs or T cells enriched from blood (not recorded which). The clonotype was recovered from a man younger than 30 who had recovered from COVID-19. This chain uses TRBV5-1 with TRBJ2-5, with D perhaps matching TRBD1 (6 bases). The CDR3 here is CASSLGRFNLRTAKETQYF. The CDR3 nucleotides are TGCGCCAGCAGCTTGGGGCGGTTCAACCTTAGGACAGCGAAAGAGACCCAGTACTTC.